Ten or more counts support the clone carrying this TCR beta chain. The antigen is not known. TCRdb independently ran MiXCR on the multiplex PCR reads; one entry per CDR3 protein. This sample has approximately 150,000 distinct CDR3 sequences, with 30% to 35% found just once. The data derive from a study of breast tumors, draining lymph nodes, adjacent tissues. V was pared by 4 bases and J by 12 bases, with 16 bases between. CDR1 is SNHLY and CDR2 is FYNNEI in the germline V gene. This CDR3 has 13 residues. Study-wide results and caveats: That most tumor T cells come from lymph nodes remained unproven.

Axillary draining lymph nodes of breast cancer patients supplied the node samples. V usage is TRBV2 and J usage is TRBJ1-5, with a tentative D call TRBD1 (5 bases). The sequence came from a female donor with breast cancer. Some clones in this sample may be carry-over from other donors' samples. Source material: axillary lymph node tissue. CDR3: CASSVGPGHDQHF. CDR3 nucleotides: TGTGCCAGCAGTGTTGGGCCCGGACATGACCAGCATTTT.